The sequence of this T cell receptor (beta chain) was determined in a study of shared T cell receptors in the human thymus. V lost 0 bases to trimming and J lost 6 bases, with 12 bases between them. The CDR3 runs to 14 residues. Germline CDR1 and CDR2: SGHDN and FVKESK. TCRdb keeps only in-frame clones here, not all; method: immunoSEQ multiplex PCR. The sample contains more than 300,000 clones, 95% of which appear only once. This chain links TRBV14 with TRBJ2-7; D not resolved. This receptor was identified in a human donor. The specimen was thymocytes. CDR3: CASSQDLVLREQYF. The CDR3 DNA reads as TGTGCCAGCAGCCAAGATTTGGTCCTACGCGAGCAGTACTTC.